The 2 T cell receptor beta chains below were found in one sample sequenced in a study of T-cell reconstitution after alpha-beta-depleted transplantation in children. Preparation of the TCRbeta library used unique molecular identifiers. Using its own MiXCR run on the PCR reads, TCRdb lists one record per CDR3 protein. The table has some 840,000 distinct CDR3 sequences, roughly 15% seen once. This specimen consisted of PBMCs, mostly from graft donor cells, obtained 360 days after TCRalphabeta/CD19-depleted stem cell transplant. These receptors were collected from a male patient under 18 who had a stem cell transplant for acute lymphoblastic leukemia, so the T cells may come from the graft donor.

This sequence joins TRBV4-2 and TRBJ2-4; the match to TRBD2 covers 10 bases. The V gene's germline CDR1 is LGHNA and CDR2 YNFKEQ. Trimming cost V 4 bases and J 3 bases; bases outside gene matches: 9. This CDR3 spans 17 amino acids. The CDR3 here is CASSRRGLAGDKNIQYF. DNA of the CDR3: TGTGCCAGCAGCCGTCGAGGGCTAGCGGGGGACAAAAACATTCAGTACTTC.

The rearrangement joins TRBV6-2 or TRBV6-3 to TRBJ2-7; D is perhaps TRBD2 (5 bases). Trimming pared 5 bases from V and 2 bases from J, leaving 16 bases between. CDR1 and CDR2 (germline): MNHEY, SVGEGT. This CDR3 has 15 amino acids. CDR3 residues: CASSRNWRNPYEQYF. The CDR3 DNA is TGTGCCAGCAGTAGAAACTGGAGGAACCCCTACGAGCAGTACTTC.